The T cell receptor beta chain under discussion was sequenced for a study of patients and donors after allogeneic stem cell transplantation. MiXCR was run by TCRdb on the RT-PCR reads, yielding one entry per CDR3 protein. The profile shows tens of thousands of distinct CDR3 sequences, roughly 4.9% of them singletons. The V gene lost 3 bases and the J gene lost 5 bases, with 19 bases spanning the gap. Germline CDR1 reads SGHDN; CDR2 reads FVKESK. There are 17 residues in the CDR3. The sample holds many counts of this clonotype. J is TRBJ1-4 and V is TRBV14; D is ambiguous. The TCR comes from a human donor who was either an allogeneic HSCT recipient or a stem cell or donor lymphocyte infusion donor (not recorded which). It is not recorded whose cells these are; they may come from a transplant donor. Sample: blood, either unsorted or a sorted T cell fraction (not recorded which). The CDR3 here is CASSQNTELLRNEKLFF. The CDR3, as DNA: TGTGCCAGCAGCCAGAACACTGAACTACTACGAAATGAAAAACTGTTTTTT.